This TCR beta chain was identified in a study of HIV-infected patients and healthy controls. cDNA was made from 400 to 500 ng RNA using alpha and beta constant primers. Alpha and beta chain libraries were made separately by chain-specific third strand synthesis with multiplexing indices. In TCRdb, the 5' RACE reads were re-called with MiXCR into one record per CDR3 protein. The data show 7,500 to 9,500 distinct CDR3 sequences, approximately 7.6% seen once. The repertoire came from unfractionated whole blood and reflected all unsorted peripheral T cells. The source of this sequence is an adult with HIV infection. The donor label of this sample is uncertain. Sequencing was performed on blood, taken before antiretroviral therapy.

The CDR3 coding sequence is TGTGCCAGCAGTTACTCGACTCTGACGGACCTCACAGATACGCAGTATTTT. It encodes CASSYSTLTDLTDTQYF. J is TRBJ2-3 and V is TRBV6-2 or TRBV6-3; no clear D gene. The CDR3 contains 17 residues. With 0 bases removed from V and 2 bases from J, the gap between germline ends came to 15 bases. The germline CDR1 and CDR2 sequences are MNHEY and SVGEGT.